One sample yielded the 17 T cell receptor beta chains listed below, sequenced in a study of cytomegalovirus exposure and HLA in healthy donors. The primer mix had 60 Vbeta and 13 Jbeta primers. Sequencing was performed with immunoSEQ multiplex PCR; in TCRdb, only in-frame clones are kept and a portion is missing. The sample includes approximately 160,000 clones, roughly 80% of them seen just once. Sequencing input: PBMCs. These receptors all stem from a human donor in good health.

The V call is TRBV11-1, the J call TRBJ1-6; no definite D call. Trimming took off 4 bases at V and 7 bases at J, with 8 bases between the two ends. This CDR3 is 13 amino acids long. The germline gives CDR1 SGHAT, CDR2 FQDESV (reference sequence). The CDR3 region has the DNA TGTGCCAGCAGCTGGGCGGGAAATTCACCCCTCCACTTT. Its translation: CASSWAGNSPLHF. Full variable domain (rest looked up from reference TRBV11-1 and TRBJ1-6): EAEVAQSPRYKITEKSQAVAFWCDPISGHATLYWYRQILGQGPELLVQFQDESVVDDSQLPKDRFSAERLKGVDSTLKIQPAELGDSAMYLCASSWAGNSPLHFGNGTRLTVT.

This clone has more than one count but fewer than ten. This chain connects TRBV18 to TRBJ1-2; TRBD1 matches at 9 bases. J was trimmed by 2 bases and V by 4 bases; bases with no gene match: 2. CDR1 and CDR2 from the germline V gene are KGHSH and LQKENI. This CDR3 is 14 amino acids long. The CDR3 nucleotides are TGTGCCAGCTCACTGGGACAGGGAAACTATGGCTACACCTTC. Its translation: CASSLGQGNYGYTF.

This sequence joins TRBV29-1 and TRBJ1-2, with 10 positions matching TRBD1. V gave up 5 bases and J gave up 6 bases; unmatched junction bases: 3. The CDR3 covers 12 residues. The germline gives CDR1 SQVTM, CDR2 ANQGSEA. This CDR3 reads CSVSGQGNGYTF. Here the CDR3 DNA reads TGCAGCGTTTCGGGACAGGGGAATGGCTACACCTTC.

The rearrangement uses TRBV7-8 and TRBJ1-1; D uncertain. Trimming took off 0 bases at V and 4 bases at J, with 9 bases between the two ends. The CDR3 sequence is 14 residues long. CDR1 is SGHVS and CDR2 is FQNEAQ in the germline V gene. CDR3 bases: TGTGCCAGCAGCTTAGCGGCGCGGTTCACTGAAGCTTTCTTT. It yields the protein CASSLAARFTEAFF.

The chain has TRBV2 and TRBJ2-2; tentatively, D is TRBD1 (6 bases). Germline V CDR1 and CDR2: SNHLY, FYNNEI. Trimming removed 4 bases from V and 1 base from J, with 7 bases in between. This CDR3 has 14 residues. CDR3 nucleotides: TGTGCCAGCAGTGCACAGGGGAACACCGGGGAGCTGTTTTTT. The encoded protein is CASSAQGNTGELFF.

This sequence joins TRBV7-9 and TRBJ2-1; 9 bases are a match to TRBD2. Germline V CDR1 and CDR2: SEHNR, FQNEAQ (reference sequence). This CDR3 contains 13 residues. Trimming at V came to 4 bases and at J to 15 bases, leaving 10 bases not matched to a gene. The CDR3 region is CASSYAGTSRRFF. Written as DNA, the CDR3 is TGTGCCAGCAGCTACGCCGGGACTAGCAGGCGGTTCTTC.

The rearrangement uses TRBV4-2 and TRBJ2-3; 7 bases align to TRBD2. There are 17 residues in the CDR3. Per germline, CDR1 LGHNA and CDR2 YNFKEQ. Trimming removed 4 bases from V and 2 bases from J; junction bases left unmatched: 12. CDR3 nucleotide sequence: TGTGCCAGCAGCCCCCAACTAGCGACAACATCCACAGATACGCAGTATTTT. Translated: CASSPQLATTSTDTQYF.

Only a few counts were recorded for this clone. The V gene is TRBV4-3, the J gene TRBJ2-5; unclear D gene. Germline V lookup: CDR1 LGHNA, CDR2 YSLEER. The CDR3 consists of 14 residues. Trimming shortened V by 1 base and J by 3 bases, and 9 bases separated the two germline ends. CDR3 sequence: CASSQGSLKETQYF. The DNA of the CDR3 is TGCGCCAGCAGCCAAGGGAGTCTCAAAGAGACCCAGTACTTC.

V gene TRBV15 combines with J gene TRBJ2-3; the match to TRBD2 covers 10 bases. V was clipped by 3 bases and J by 8 bases; unmatched bases: 14. The length of the CDR3 is 17 residues. CDR1 and CDR2 (germline): LNHNV, YYDKDF (reference sequence). CDR3: CATSRGGERGGGGTQYF. The CDR3 DNA sequence: TGTGCCACCAGCAGGGGGGGTGAGCGGGGGGGCGGAGGTACGCAGTATTTT. The variable domain in full, with the rest retrieved from reference TRBV15 and TRBJ2-3, is DAMVIQNPRYQVTQFGKPVTLSCSQTLNHNVMYWYQQKSSQAPKLLFHYYDKDFNNEADTPDNFQSRRPNTSFCFLDIRSPGLGDTAMYLCATSRGGERGGGGTQYFGPGTRLTVL.

The chain links TRBV4-3 to TRBJ1-5; tentatively, D is TRBD1 (5 bases). The CDR3 sequence is 14 residues long. V lost 3 bases and J lost 5, with 11 bases in between. CDR1 and CDR2 from the germline V gene are LGHNA and YSLEER. The CDR3 bases are TGCGCCAGCAGCCATATCGGCAGGGATCAGCCCCAGCATTTT. Amino acids: CASSHIGRDQPQHF.

This clone was found a few times. The chain has TRBV5-1 and TRBJ2-1, with D tentatively TRBD1 (5 bases). This CDR3 contains 18 residues. With 0 bases removed from V and 0 bases from J, the gap between germline ends came to 16 bases. Germline V gives CDR1 SGHRS, CDR2 YFSETQ. CDR3 in amino acids: CASSLGLGQGFSYNEQFF. CDR3 DNA sequence: TGCGCCAGCAGCTTGGGTTTGGGGCAGGGATTCTCCTACAATGAGCAGTTCTTC.

For the CDR3, the DNA is TGTGCCAGCAGCGACGGACTAGCGGGGGAGCAGTACTTC. Its protein product is CASSDGLAGEQYF. The chain uses TRBV5-4 and TRBJ2-7, with 12 nucleotides matching TRBD2. The V segment lost 4 bases and the J segment 7 bases; nucleotides outside the gene matches: 3. The germline gives CDR1 SGHNT, CDR2 YYREEE (reference sequence). The CDR3 runs 13 residues.

V is TRBV19 and J is TRBJ2-2; D gene ambiguous. The CDR3 has 15 amino acids. The germline gives CDR1 LNHDA, CDR2 SQIVND (reference sequence). Deletions cut 5 bases from V and 6 bases from J, with 16 bases between. The CDR3 loop is CASSVPGLRPGELFF. The CDR3 DNA reads TGTGCCAGTAGTGTCCCAGGCCTCCGTCCCGGGGAGCTGTTTTTT.

The V and J genes are TRBV7-2 and TRBJ1-5, with D unresolved. The CDR3 spans 14 residues. Trimming left V 2 bases short and J 5 bases short, with 10 bases between. The germline CDR1 and CDR2 sequences are SGHTA and FQGNSA. The DNA of the CDR3 is TGTGCCAGCAGCTTACTCGGACTTGATCAGCCCCAGCATTTT. It is translated as CASSLLGLDQPQHF.

V usage is TRBV7-2 and J usage is TRBJ1-2, with D maybe TRBD1 (5 bases). The CDR3 has 15 amino acids. Looked up from germline, CDR1 is SGHTA and CDR2 is FQGNSA. V shed 5 bases and J shed 5 bases, with 18 bases lying between them. Written as DNA, the CDR3 is TGTGCCAGCAGCACAACCCTGACAGCCGGATATGGCTACACCTTC. Its protein product is CASSTTLTAGYGYTF.

Notes on this clone: The junction departs from the called germline gene at one end, perhaps through a read error. The rearrangement links TRBV5-1 to TRBJ1-2, with a weak D call TRBD1 (5 bases). Germline CDR1 and CDR2: SGHRS and YFSETQ. The CDR3 totals 13 residues. The CDR3 loop is CASSFRGHYGYPF. CDR3 DNA: TGCGCCAGCAGCTTTAGGGGTCACTATGGCTACCCCTTC.

This chain joins TRBV4-1 and TRBJ1-1; 9 nucleotides align to TRBD1. Germline loops: CDR1 MGHRA, CDR2 YSYEKL. The J segment lost 4 bases and the V segment lost 5 bases, leaving 5 bases of the junction unmatched. The length of the CDR3 is 14 residues. CDR3: CASSIRTGVTEAFF. The CDR3 DNA is TGCGCCAGCAGCATACGGACAGGGGTCACTGAAGCTTTCTTT.